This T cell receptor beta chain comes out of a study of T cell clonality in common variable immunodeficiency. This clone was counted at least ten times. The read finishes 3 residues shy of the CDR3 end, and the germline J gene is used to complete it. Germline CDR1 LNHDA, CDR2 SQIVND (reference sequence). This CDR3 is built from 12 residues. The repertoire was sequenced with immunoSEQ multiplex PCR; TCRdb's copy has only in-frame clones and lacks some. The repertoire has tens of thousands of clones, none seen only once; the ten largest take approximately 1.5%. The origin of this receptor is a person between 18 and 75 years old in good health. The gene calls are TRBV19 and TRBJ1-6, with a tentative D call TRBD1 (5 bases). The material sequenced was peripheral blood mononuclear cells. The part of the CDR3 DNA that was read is TGTGCCAGTAGTGGGGCCCTCGAGCCC. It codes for CASSGALEP. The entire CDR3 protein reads CASSGALEPLHF.